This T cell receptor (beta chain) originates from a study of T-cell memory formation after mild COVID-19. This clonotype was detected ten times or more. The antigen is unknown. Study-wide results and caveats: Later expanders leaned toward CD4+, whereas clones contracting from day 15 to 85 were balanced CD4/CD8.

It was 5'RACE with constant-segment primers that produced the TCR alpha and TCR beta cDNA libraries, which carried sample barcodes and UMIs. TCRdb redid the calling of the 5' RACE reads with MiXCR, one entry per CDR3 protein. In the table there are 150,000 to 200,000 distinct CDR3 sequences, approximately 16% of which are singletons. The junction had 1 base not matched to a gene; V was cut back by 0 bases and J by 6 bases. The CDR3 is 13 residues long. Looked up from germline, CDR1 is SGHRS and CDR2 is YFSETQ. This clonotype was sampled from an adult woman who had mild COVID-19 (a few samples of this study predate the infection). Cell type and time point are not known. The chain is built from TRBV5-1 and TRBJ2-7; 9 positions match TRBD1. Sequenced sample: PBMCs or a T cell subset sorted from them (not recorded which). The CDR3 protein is CASSLGGQGEQYF. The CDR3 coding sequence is TGCGCCAGCAGCTTGGGGGGACAGGGCGAGCAGTACTTC.